This section outlines one T cell receptor beta chain sequence together with its context. The antigen this receptor binds is unknown. Per-base quality was not reported, and no clone a single base away is much larger than it. TCR CDR3 regions were amplified from genomic DNA by multiplex PCR using the deep immunoSEQ assay. For each cell subset, the extracted genomic DNA was distributed evenly across all wells of several immunoSEQ 96-well plates, and each plate served as one replicate. For sorted subsets, approximately 190 ng genomic DNA, equal to 30,000 or so T cell genomes, was loaded into each replicate PCR. Purified libraries were measured with a Qubit 3.0 fluorometer, size-checked on a Bioanalyzer 2100, and measured again with the KAPA Library Quantification kit. A separate single-read 150-cycle Illumina NextSeq 550 flow cell was used to sequence each immunoSEQ 96-well plate. The study's own analysis went as follows. The immunoSEQ output contained only junctional sequences without quality scores, so filtering could not match that applied to full-length reads. To assign V/J genes and CDR3, sequences were annotated using PyIR, a Python wrapper for IgBLAST v1.9, with IMGT germline references. Reads were filtered out if the reads had weak V/J assignments (E-value above 1e-6), no CDR3, stop codons, out-of-frame junctions, or ambiguous translated residues. V3J clonotypes were defined as sequences sharing an identical inferred V gene, J gene, and CDR3 amino acid sequence. Percentage overlap between repertoires was calculated by dividing the number of shared unique clonotypes by the size of the smaller repertoire. Three approaches were used to assess repertoire richness: RTK rarefaction, the Chao1 estimator, and Recon v2.1 estimates of unobserved clonotypes. OLGA was used to compute generation probabilities for all TCRbeta clonotypes that the gDNA method yielded from a few donors. The table comes from immuneACCESS by way of TCRdb, which keeps in-frame sequences with V and J called. Part of the clones is missing from these tables; in studies checked, under half for an unresolved V gene and the rest for unknown reasons. That table is the source of V, J and clone size, and D and trimming were worked out from the DNA. The sample includes 650,000 to 800,000 clones, with 72% observed a single time. The ten largest clones take up around 1.7% of the sample.

The CDR3, cysteine through phenylalanine, is 13 amino acids long. Only the CDR3 DNA is retained, 39 bases long and in frame from the first base. V gives up 5 bases and J gives up 12 bases, and the segment between their germline ends measures 17 bases. Per the germline V gene, MNHNS is the CDR1 and SASEGT is the CDR2. This record belongs to a study of shared clonotypes between healthy human individuals (TCRdb year 2020). For the wider study: The cohort included a few men and a couple of women between 18 and 49 years of age. Per donor, three plates each were used for CD4 naive and CD4 memory, two for CD8 naive, and one for CD8 memory. Blood TCR repertoires of a handful of healthy adults were deeply sequenced to estimate repertoire size and the extent of clonotype sharing between individuals. To increase sequencing depth and limit assay-specific biases, different laboratories used diverse techniques to prepare libraries and sequence TCR repertoires. Leukapheresis yielded between about 0.85 and 9.5 billion PBMCs per donor. Study-wide conclusions, independent of this receptor: Because the study included a small number of donors, the genetic and exposure-history diversity represented was limited. Sampling was restricted to blood, and TCR repertoires in tissues likely differ from the TCR repertoires found in blood. Rarefaction of sorted-subset datasets indicated incomplete sequencing despite the large sequencing depth. When a handful of donors were compared, the shared fraction of clonotypes was 5% to 6.5% for naive CD4, 3.5% to 4% for naive CD8, more than 2% for memory CD4, and 0.35% to 0.4% for memory CD8. Pairwise subsampling indicated that sequencing depth was expected to affect the degree of clonotype sharing among donors. Higher generation probabilities were observed for clonotypes shared by all four sorted-subset donors than for non-shared clonotypes. Naive subsets generally had larger estimated clonotype richness than memory subsets did.

The donors were healthy, HIV-negative adults with no recently reported acute infections or vaccinations. Every donor was a Caucasian adult residing in Nashville, Tennessee, USA. CD4+ T cells were enriched by magnetic negative selection; naive cells were then positively selected on CD45RA, and the negative fraction formed the memory subset. Blood was collected by leukapheresis, and PBMCs were isolated by Ficoll-Histopaque density gradient centrifugation and then cryopreserved in liquid nitrogen vapor phase. Analytical flow cytometry was used to check the purity and quantity of each magnetically sorted T cell population. Genomic DNA was isolated from each sorted fraction and quantified by UV absorbance on a Nanodrop 2000c.

The sequence was collected from a woman aged 30 to 39 in good health. Material: memory CD4+ T cells sorted from blood. This sample's cell subset or site label indicates: CD45RA-negative fraction. The chain is made from TRBV6-1 and TRBJ2-1; matching of 5 bases hints at TRBD2 as the D gene. The DNA reads as follows: TGTGCCAGCAGTCGAGACTATGGTGCAGGGCAGTTCTTC. Its protein is CASSRDYGAGQFF.